This is a list of T cell receptor beta chains from one sample in a study of cytomegalovirus exposure and HLA in healthy donors. The table came from immunoSEQ multiplex PCR; TCRdb's copy has only in-frame clones and leaves some out. The sample totals about 160,000 clones; its top ten clones hold 2% to 2.5%. Sequencing input: PBMCs. The source of these receptors is a man aged 25 to 40 in good health and CMV-seronegative. The CDR3 runs from the conserved cysteine through the conserved F or W. D genes are given only for firm matches.

d_call j_call v_call cdr3_length cdr3_aa cdr3_nt
TRBD2 TRBJ2-7 TRBV12-5 18 CASGNRGRGLAGDYEQYF TGTGCTAGTGGCAACAGGGGGCGCGGACTAGCGGGGGACTACGAGCAGTACTTC
TRBD2 TRBJ2-3 TRBV9 15 CASSVGGISTDTQYF TGTGCCAGCAGCGTGGGGGGGATTAGCACAGATACGCAGTATTTT
. TRBJ1-4 TRBV19 15 CASAGRLTTNEKLFF TGTGCCAGCGCAGGCCGGCTGACAACTAATGAAAAACTGTTTTTT
. TRBJ2-1 TRBV7-9 12 CASSYRAHEQFF TGTGCCAGCAGCTACAGGGCTCATGAGCAGTTCTTC
TRBD1 TRBJ2-7 TRBV7-2 15 CASKRQGPFTYEQYF TGTGCCAGCAAAAGACAGGGACCCTTCACCTACGAGCAGTACTTC
. TRBJ1-1 TRBV2 15 CASSAHRVMNTEAFF TGTGCCAGCAGTGCTCACAGAGTAATGAACACTGAAGCTTTCTTT
. TRBJ2-5 TRBV4-3 14 CASSQVLAGETQYF TGCGCCAGCAGCCAAGTTCTGGCGGGAGAGACCCAGTACTTC
TRBD2 TRBJ2-3 TRBV29-1 16 CSVAPAGGSTGDTQYF TGCAGCGTTGCCCCAGCGGGAGGCTCGACGGGGGATACGCAGTATTTT
TRBD2 TRBJ2-6 TRBV19 19 CASNPNPGTRSSGANVLTF TGTGCCAGTAACCCAAACCCCGGGACTAGGAGCTCTGGGGCCAACGTCCTGACTTTC
TRBD1 TRBJ1-2 TRBV7-6 14 CASSPGQVVGGYTF TGTGCCAGCAGCCCGGGACAGGTTGTAGGGGGCTACACCTTC
TRBD1 TRBJ1-2 TRBV27 14 CASSPRTGIYGYTF TGTGCCAGCAGCCCTAGGACAGGGATATATGGCTACACCTTC
. TRBJ2-2 TRBV28 15 CASIILPANTGELFF TGTGCCAGCATTATCCTTCCCGCGAACACCGGGGAGCTGTTTTTT
. TRBJ1-2 TRBV19 14 CASKRIGYSTGYTF TGTGCCAGTAAAAGGATCGGGTATTCGACTGGCTACACCTTC
. TRBJ2-4 TRBV27 12 CASSPGFGTQYF TGTGCCAGCTCCCCCGGGTTTGGCACTCAGTACTTC
. TRBJ1-2 TRBV7-4 11 CASSRDSGYTF TGTGCCAGCAGTCGGGACTCTGGCTACACCTTC